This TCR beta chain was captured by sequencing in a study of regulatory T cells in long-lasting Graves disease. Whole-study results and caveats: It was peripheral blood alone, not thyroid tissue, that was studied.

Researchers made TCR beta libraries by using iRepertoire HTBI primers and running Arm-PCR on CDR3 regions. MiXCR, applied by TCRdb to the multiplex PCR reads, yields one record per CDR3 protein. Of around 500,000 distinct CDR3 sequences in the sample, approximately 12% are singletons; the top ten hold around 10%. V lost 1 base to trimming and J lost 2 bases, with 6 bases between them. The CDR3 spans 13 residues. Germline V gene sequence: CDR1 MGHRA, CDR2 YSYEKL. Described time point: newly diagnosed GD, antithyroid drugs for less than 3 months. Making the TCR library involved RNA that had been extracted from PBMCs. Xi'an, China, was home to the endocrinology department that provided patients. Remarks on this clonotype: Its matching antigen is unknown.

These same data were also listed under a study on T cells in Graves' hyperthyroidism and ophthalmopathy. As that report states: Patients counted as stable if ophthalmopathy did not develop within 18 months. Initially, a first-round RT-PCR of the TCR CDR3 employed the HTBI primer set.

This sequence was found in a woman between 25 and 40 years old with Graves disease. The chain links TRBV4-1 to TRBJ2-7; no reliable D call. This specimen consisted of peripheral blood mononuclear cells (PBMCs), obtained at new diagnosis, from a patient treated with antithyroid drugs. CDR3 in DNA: TGCGCCAGCAGCCAAGGTAACACCTACGAGCAGTACTTC. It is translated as CASSQGNTYEQYF.